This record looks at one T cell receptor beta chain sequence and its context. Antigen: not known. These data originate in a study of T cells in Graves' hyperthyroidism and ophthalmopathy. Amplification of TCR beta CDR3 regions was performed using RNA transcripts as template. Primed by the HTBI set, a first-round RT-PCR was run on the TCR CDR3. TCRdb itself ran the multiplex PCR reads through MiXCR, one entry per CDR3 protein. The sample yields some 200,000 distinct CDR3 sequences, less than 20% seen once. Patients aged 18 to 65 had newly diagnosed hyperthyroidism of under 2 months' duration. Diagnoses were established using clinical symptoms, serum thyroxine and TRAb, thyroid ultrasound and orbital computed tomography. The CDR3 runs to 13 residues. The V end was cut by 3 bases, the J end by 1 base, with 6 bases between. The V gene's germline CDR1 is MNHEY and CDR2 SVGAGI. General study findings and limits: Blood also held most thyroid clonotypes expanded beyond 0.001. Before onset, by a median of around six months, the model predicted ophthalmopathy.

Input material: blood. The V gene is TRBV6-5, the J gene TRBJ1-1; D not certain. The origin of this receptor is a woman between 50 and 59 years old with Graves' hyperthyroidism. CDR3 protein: CASSYTANTEAFF. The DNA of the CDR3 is TGTGCCAGCAGTTATACAGCGAACACTGAAGCTTTCTTT.